These 8 T cell receptor beta chains were sequenced from one sample in a study of PD-L1 blockade in urothelial cancer. Using immunoSEQ multiplex PCR, the repertoire was profiled, and TCRdb retains in-frame clones only, with some absent. The sample lists about 25,000 clones, less than 90% occurring once. Sequencing used PBMCs, obtained around atezolizumab (anti-PD-L1) treatment. These receptors all come from a man in his 70s with urothelial cancer.

J is TRBJ2-7 and V is TRBV6-6; TRBD2 aligns across 9 bases. Germline V gene data show CDR1 as MNHNY and CDR2 as SVGAGI (reference sequence). This CDR3 has 14 residues. Trimming cost V 8 bases and J 1 base; bases outside gene matches: 6. CDR3 DNA sequence: TGTGCCAGCCGTCTAGCGGGATCGTCCTACGAGCAGTACTTC. Amino acids: CASRLAGSSYEQYF.

The chain combines TRBV28 with TRBJ2-7, with 10 bases that match TRBD2. The germline V gene has CDR1 MDHEN and CDR2 SYDVKM. The trim removed 4 bases at V and 3 bases at J, leaving 9 bases unmatched. The CDR3 totals 16 residues. The CDR3 region is CASSSWTSGAGYEQYF. As DNA, the CDR3 is TGTGCCAGCAGTTCTTGGACTAGCGGAGCCGGCTACGAGCAGTACTTC.

The chain recombines TRBV4-1 with TRBJ1-3; D gene uncertain. The CDR3 has 12 residues. The V gene lost 3 bases and the J gene lost 3 bases, with 3 bases spanning the gap. The germline gives CDR1 MGHRA, CDR2 YSYEKL. The CDR3 sequence is CASSHNGNTIYF. CDR3 nucleotide sequence: TGCGCCAGCAGCCACAATGGAAACACCATATATTTT.

The V call is TRBV28, the J call TRBJ2-6; D is perhaps TRBD2 (5 bases). Germline assignment: CDR1 MDHEN and CDR2 SYDVKM. The CDR3 consists of 18 residues. Trimming pared 1 base from V and 0 bases from J, leaving 13 bases between. This CDR3 reads CASSLYKGLSSGANVLTF. As DNA, the CDR3 is TGTGCCAGCAGTTTATATAAAGGACTGTCCTCTGGGGCCAACGTCCTGACTTTC. The variable domain in full, completed from reference TRBV28 and TRBJ2-6, reads DVKVTQSSRYLVKRTGEKVFLECVQDMDHENMFWYRQDPGLGLRLIYFSYDVKMKEKGDIPEGYSVSREKKERFSLILESASTNQTSMYLCASSLYKGLSSGANVLTFGAGSRLTVL.

This clone was counted between two and nine times. The chain uses TRBV5-1 and TRBJ1-4, with a tentative D call TRBD1 (5 bases). Germline V gives CDR1 SGHRS, CDR2 YFSETQ. V gave up 3 bases and J gave up 0 bases, with 12 bases separating them. The CDR3 sequence is 16 residues long. CDR3 residues: CASSSGIPPTNEKLFF. The CDR3 coding sequence is TGCGCCAGCAGCTCAGGGATCCCACCAACTAATGAAAAACTGTTTTTT.

The chain employs TRBV28 and TRBJ1-1; unclear D gene. Trimming removed 2 bases from V and 4 bases from J, with 17 bases in between. Germline-derived CDR1 and CDR2 are MDHEN and SYDVKM. This CDR3 has 16 amino acids. CDR3 DNA: TGTGCCAGCAGTTTAGTGGGCAGCAGCCCCTCCACTGAAGCTTTCTTT. Its protein product is CASSLVGSSPSTEAFF.

V and J are TRBV5-1 and TRBJ2-7, with 8 bases matching TRBD1. CDR1 is SGHRS, CDR2 YFSETQ, per germline. J gave up 2 bases and V 4 bases, and 8 bases lay outside the gene matches. The CDR3 covers 15 residues. The CDR3 sequence: CASSEDPGQAYEQYF. The DNA for the CDR3 is TGCGCCAGCAGCGAGGATCCGGGACAGGCCTACGAGCAGTACTTC.

This chain connects TRBV19 to TRBJ2-1; no reliable D call. Germline V gene lookup returns CDR1 LNHDA and CDR2 SQIVND (reference sequence). Deletions cut 0 bases from V and 9 bases from J, with 9 bases between. The CDR3 is 13 residues long. The CDR3 loop reads CASSIEQSSEQFF. The CDR3 DNA reads as TGTGCCAGTAGTATAGAACAATCCAGTGAGCAGTTCTTC.